This TCR beta chain was sequenced in a study of CD8 T cells in Susac syndrome. Study information: When their blood was taken, patients with Susac syndrome were therapy-naive, taking corticosteroids, or taking intravenous immunoglobulin alone.

Random hexamers served to reverse transcribe roughly 0.5 to 1 ug RNA. TCRdb independently ran MiXCR on the immunoSEQ multiplex PCR reads; one entry per CDR3 protein. Among approximately 120,000 distinct CDR3 sequences listed, 90% to 95% were seen once. The CDR3 consists of 11 residues. The germline gives CDR1 SQVTM, CDR2 ANQGSEA. V was pared by 0 bases and J by 7 bases, with 6 bases between. Sequences were obtained from CD8+ T cells from PBMCs. This chain joins TRBV29-1 and TRBJ1-1; D remains ambiguous. This sequence was found in a human donor with Susac syndrome. In DNA, the CDR3 is TGCAGCGTTGAAGATTGGGGTGAAGCTTTCTTT. Residues: CSVEDWGEAFF.